Below, 9 T cell receptor beta chains from the same sample are listed, as sequenced in a study of human thymus T cells. Sequencing used immunoSEQ multiplex PCR; TCRdb keeps in-frame clones, though not all of them. The table lists roughly 60,000 clones, 94% of them singletons. Sequencing was done on a sample of blood. The receptors come from a boy in the first two years of life with a congenital heart defect but otherwise immunologically healthy.

Notes on this clone: A junction boundary mismatches the germline segment, possibly from a read error. The J gene is TRBJ2-7, the V gene TRBV10-3; 9 bases match TRBD1. The CDR3 runs to 16 residues. Germline assignment: CDR1 ENHRY and CDR2 SYGVKD. CDR3 in amino acids: CTISDPVGQGRYEQYF. The CDR3 DNA sequence: TGTACCATCAGTGACCCGGTAGGACAGGGGAGGTACGAGCAGTACTTC.

The chain joins TRBV20-1 to TRBJ1-4; unclear D gene. V lost 5 bases, J lost 8 bases, and 3 bases lay in between. Germline V CDR1 and CDR2: DFQATT, SNEGSKA (reference sequence). The CDR3 has 9 residues. The CDR3 protein is CSASEKLFF. The CDR3 coding sequence is TGCAGTGCTTCCGAAAAACTGTTTTTT.

The rearrangement uses TRBV5-6 and TRBJ2-2; D could derive from TRBD1 or TRBD2 (5 bases each). Germline CDR1 SGHDT, CDR2 YYEEEE. This CDR3 comprises 19 residues. V was pared by 0 bases and J by 3 bases, with 21 bases between. Written as DNA, the CDR3 is TGTGCCAGCAGCTTGGTTTATCGAACACCGAGGGGTTACACCGGGGAGCTGTTTTTT. Protein sequence: CASSLVYRTPRGYTGELFF. Variable domain in full (rest from reference TRBV5-6 and TRBJ2-2): DAGVTQSPTHLIKTRGQQVTLRCSPKSGHDTVSWYQQALGQGPQFIFQYYEEEERQRGNFPDRFSGHQFPNYSSELNVNALLLGDSALYLCASSLVYRTPRGYTGELFFGEGSRLTVL.

The chain uses TRBV5-8 and TRBJ1-6; no definite D call. Germline CDR1 is SGHTS and CDR2 is YDEGEE. V dropped 9 bases and J dropped 6 bases, with 16 bases sitting between them. This CDR3 has 14 residues. The CDR3 DNA follows: TGTGCCACCCCAAGTCCGACGTTTAATTCACCCCTCCACTTT. This codes for CATPSPTFNSPLHF.

The chain couples TRBV29-1 to TRBJ2-2; 8 nucleotides agree with TRBD2. V was clipped by 4 bases and J by 6 bases; unmatched bases: 13. This CDR3 comprises 16 residues. Per germline, CDR1 SQVTM and CDR2 ANQGSEA. The CDR3 reads CSVVASAGGLAGELFF. CDR3 DNA: TGCAGCGTTGTAGCTAGCGCGGGAGGATTGGCCGGGGAGCTGTTTTTT.

This chain uses TRBV13 with TRBJ1-2, with 7 bases aligning to TRBD1. The J segment lost 8 bases and the V segment lost 2 bases, leaving 8 bases of the junction unmatched. The germline V gene encodes CDR1 PRHDT and CDR2 FYEKMQ (reference sequence). The CDR3 sequence is 14 residues long. As DNA, the CDR3 is TGTGCCAGCAGCTTAAAGGGGGCGATTTGGGGCTACACCTTC. Encoded protein: CASSLKGAIWGYTF.

The chain carries TRBV4-1 and TRBJ1-1; D is perhaps TRBD1 (5 bases). The CDR3 consists of 17 residues. V gave up 0 bases and J gave up 0 bases, with 14 bases separating them. Germline CDR1 reads MGHRA; CDR2 reads YSYEKL. DNA of the CDR3: TGCGCCAGCAGCCAAGATCTTTTAAGGGGACTGAACACTGAAGCTTTCTTT. Translated: CASSQDLLRGLNTEAFF.

V gene TRBV9 combines with J gene TRBJ1-2; no firm D call. V was shortened by 10 bases and J by 2 bases, with 18 bases between the two germline ends. Germline V gives CDR1 SGDLS, CDR2 YYNGEE. The CDR3 is 14 amino acids. CDR3 DNA: TGTGCCCCTTCCGCCCGGCTTTCCAACTATGGCTACACCTTC. Its translation is CAPSARLSNYGYTF.

The rearrangement joins TRBV10-1 to TRBJ2-2, with D unclear. This CDR3 contains 13 residues. The germline V and J ends were trimmed by 10 bases and 1 base, with 10 bases remaining between them. From germline, CDR1 is WNHNN and CDR2 SYGVQD (reference sequence). In DNA, the CDR3 is TGCGCCATTTGGGGTGTGAACACCGGGGAGCTGTTTTTT. Protein: CAIWGVNTGELFF.